Below are 18 T cell receptor beta chains sequenced from a single sample in a study of radiotherapy plus CTLA-4 blockade in lung cancer. This table comes from immunoSEQ multiplex PCR, and its TCRdb copy is limited to in-frame clones, with some not included. This table holds around 38,000 clones, just over 85% found once. The sample was peripheral blood, taken from a patient treated with radiotherapy plus ipilimumab. The receptor set was obtained from a human donor with non-small cell lung cancer whose response to radiotherapy plus ipilimumab could not be evaluated.

V is TRBV29-1 and J is TRBJ2-5; D may be TRBD1 (5 bases). Trimming pared 1 base from V and 0 bases from J, leaving 9 bases between. CDR3 length: 14 residues. Germline CDR1 SQVTM, CDR2 ANQGSEA. Written as DNA, the CDR3 is TGCAGCGTTGAAGTCAGGGATAACCAAGAGACCCAGTACTTC. Translating gives CSVEVRDNQETQYF.

This chain joins TRBV6-1 and TRBJ2-1; 7 positions agree with TRBD2. Losses at the gene ends were 4 bases for V and 4 bases for J; bases not matched to a gene: 7. The CDR3 spans 15 residues. The germline V gene has CDR1 MNHNS and CDR2 SASEGT. This CDR3 reads CASSGSSGRYNEQFF. As DNA, the CDR3 is TGTGCCAGCAGTGGGAGTAGCGGGCGATACAATGAGCAGTTCTTC.

This clone was recorded only once. The V call is TRBV5-1, the J call TRBJ1-2; D may be TRBD1 (5 bases). CDR3 length: 15 residues. CDR1 and CDR2 from the germline V gene are SGHRS and YFSETQ. V was pared by 0 bases and J by 0 bases, with 9 bases between. The CDR3 loop reads CASSLEGRANYGYTF. The CDR3 DNA reads as TGCGCCAGCAGCTTGGAGGGGCGAGCTAACTATGGCTACACCTTC.

V gene TRBV28 combines with J gene TRBJ2-7; unclear D gene. V lost 7 bases and J 0 bases, leaving 4 bases between the germline ends. Germline V gene data show CDR1 as MDHEN and CDR2 as SYDVKM. The CDR3 totals 11 residues. As DNA, the CDR3 is TGTGCCAGCACCAGCTCCTACGAGCAGTACTTC. Protein: CASTSSYEQYF.

V usage is TRBV4-1 and J usage is TRBJ1-5; 7 nucleotides align to TRBD1. V was clipped by 4 bases and J by 4 bases; unmatched bases: 1. The V gene's germline CDR1 is MGHRA and CDR2 YSYEKL. The length of the CDR3 is 13 residues. The CDR3 is CASSRGQNQPQHF. CDR3 coding DNA: TGCGCCAGCAGCCGGGGACAGAATCAGCCCCAGCATTTT.

CDR3 nucleotides: TGCAGCGCCGTCCCCGGGACAGGGTCTGGAGAGACCCAGTACTTC. Translated, it gives CSAVPGTGSGETQYF. This chain links TRBV29-1 with TRBJ2-5; 9 nucleotides line up with TRBD1. Germline V gene lookup returns CDR1 SQVTM and CDR2 ANQGSEA. The CDR3 consists of 15 residues. Trimming at V came to 7 bases and at J to 4 bases, leaving 13 bases not matched to a gene.

This chain uses TRBV18 with TRBJ2-3; D might be TRBD1 (6 bases). Germline V gene lookup returns CDR1 KGHSH and CDR2 LQKENI. The CDR3 consists of 16 residues. V shed 2 bases and J shed 5 bases, with 17 bases lying between them. CDR3 loop: CASSPAGDLVGDTQYF. DNA for the CDR3: TGTGCCAGCTCACCAGCAGGGGACCTTGTGGGAGATACGCAGTATTTT.

The chain couples TRBV19 to TRBJ1-3; D might be TRBD1 (5 bases). This CDR3 spans 15 amino acids. V was trimmed by 0 bases and J by 1 base, leaving 7 bases between them. CDR1 LNHDA and CDR2 SQIVND come from the germline V gene (reference sequence). The chain's CDR3 is CASSIDPGSGNTIYF. CDR3 sequence (DNA): TGTGCCAGTAGTATAGATCCAGGGTCTGGAAACACCATATATTTT.

This clone was counted between two and nine times. V is TRBV7-9 and J is TRBJ2-1, with D possibly matching TRBD2 (6 bases). The CDR3 length is 11 residues. Germline lookup yields CDR1 SEHNR and CDR2 FQNEAQ (reference sequence). V lost 3 bases, J lost 9 bases, and 6 bases lay in between. The CDR3: CASSLGGEQFF. The CDR3 DNA is TGTGCCAGCAGCTTGGGGGGTGAGCAGTTCTTC.

This clone was detected a few times. The J gene is TRBJ1-2, the V gene TRBV28; D is ambiguous. The CDR3 spans 13 residues. V was clipped by 3 bases and J by 5 bases, with 10 bases between them. In germline, CDR1 is MDHEN, CDR2 SYDVKM. CDR3 nucleotides: TGTGCCAGCAGTTTGCGCGTCAAGTATGGCTACACCTTC. Its translation is CASSLRVKYGYTF.

The chain recombines TRBV7-6 with TRBJ2-7; 7 bases agree with TRBD1. V lost 5 bases and J lost 2; bases outside the gene matches: 6. Germline V gives CDR1 SGHVS, CDR2 FNYEAQ. This CDR3 comprises 14 residues. CDR3 sequence reads: CASSDQGQPYEQYF. The CDR3 DNA reads as TGTGCCAGCAGCGACCAGGGACAGCCCTACGAGCAGTACTTC.

The genes are TRBV19 and TRBJ2-6; 7 nucleotides agree with TRBD1. CDR3 length equals 15 residues. The ends lost 6 bases at V and 2 bases at J; junction bases unmatched: 4. Germline V gene lookup returns CDR1 LNHDA and CDR2 SQIVND (reference sequence). CDR3 nucleotides: TGTGCCAGTAGCCCCACAGGGGCTGGGGCCAACGTCCTGACTTTC. Translation: CASSPTGAGANVLTF.

V gene TRBV6-4 combines with J gene TRBJ2-3, with 7 bases lining up with TRBD1. Per the germline V gene, CDR1 is MRHNA and CDR2 is SNTAGT. CDR3 length: 15 amino acids. The V and J ends lost 2 bases and 6 bases, in that order; junction bases with no gene match: 8. This chain's CDR3 is CASSDAAGGADTQYF. The CDR3 coding sequence is TGTGCCAGCAGTGACGCGGCAGGGGGTGCGGATACGCAGTATTTT.

The chain combines TRBV2 with TRBJ2-3; 8 positions agree with TRBD2. Germline V CDR1 and CDR2: SNHLY, FYNNEI. The CDR3 covers 15 residues. With 7 bases clipped from V and 4 bases from J, the junction kept 10 bases outside the gene matches. In DNA form, the CDR3 reads TGTGCCAGCACAGCCGGGAGGGCCTGGGCAGATACGCAGTATTTT. It encodes CASTAGRAWADTQYF.

This chain links TRBV7-3 with TRBJ2-7; TRBD2 matches 7 bases. Trimming at V came to 6 bases and at J to 6 bases, leaving 11 bases not matched to a gene. There are 14 residues in the CDR3. CDR1 is SGHTA, CDR2 FQGTGA, per germline. The CDR3 reads CASSLKAGPGEQYF. CDR3 bases: TGTGCCAGCAGTTTGAAAGCGGGACCGGGCGAGCAGTACTTC.

CDR3 bases: TGTGCCACCAGCAGAGGACTCGACCTGGTGGAGCAGTACTTC. This sequence encodes CATSRGLDLVEQYF. This rearrangement joins TRBV15 to TRBJ2-5; D is undetermined. V was cut by 1 base and J by 11 bases, with 17 bases left in between. From germline, CDR1 is LNHNV and CDR2 YYDKDF (reference sequence). The CDR3 totals 14 residues. Complete variable domain (other parts from reference TRBV15 and TRBJ2-5): DAMVIQNPRYQVTQFGKPVTLSCSQTLNHNVMYWYQQKSSQAPKLLFHYYDKDFNNEADTPDNFQSRRPNTSFCFLDIRSPGLGDTAMYLCATSRGLDLVEQYFGPGTRLLVL.

This rearrangement joins TRBV7-9 to TRBJ2-4; TRBD2 aligns across 10 bases. Germline V gene data show CDR1 as SEHNR and CDR2 as FQNEAQ (reference sequence). The CDR3 is 17 residues long. The J segment lost 14 bases and the V segment lost 6 bases, leaving 22 bases of the junction unmatched. DNA of the CDR3: TGTGCCAGCAGTACAGGGTTTAAGCGGGGGGGCCTTGGCTTCGAGTACTTC. This translates into CASSTGFKRGGLGFEYF.

The rearrangement joins TRBV5-1 to TRBJ1-2, with D perhaps matching TRBD1 (6 bases). Trimming left V 3 bases short and J 5 bases short, with 11 bases between. This CDR3 spans 13 amino acids. Germline V gene sequence: CDR1 SGHRS, CDR2 YFSETQ. The CDR3 spells CASSSSDSYGYTF. CDR3 bases: TGCGCCAGCAGCTCGTCGGACAGTTATGGCTACACCTTC. The whole variable domain, filled in from reference TRBV5-1 and TRBJ1-2, reads KAGVTQTPRYLIKTRGQQVTLSCSPISGHRSVSWYQQTPGQGLQFLFEYFSETQRNKGNFPGRFSGRQFSNSRSEMNVSTLELGDSALYLCASSSSDSYGYTFGSGTRLTVV.